A selection of T cell receptor beta chains follows, all from one sample in a study of T cells in localized non-small cell lung cancer. The assay was immunoSEQ multiplex PCR, and TCRdb's table has in-frame clones only and misses some. The sample gives some 49,000 clones, 81% of which show up once; about a sixth is in the top ten. The sequenced sample was peripheral blood mononuclear cells, obtained before any cancer treatment. Receptors were obtained from a man aged 40-75 years with stage III lung adenocarcinoma. Both conserved end residues are part of each CDR3. The D gene is left open where the match is weak. Only some rows state a clone size, as once, few, many or a class for expanded clones.

size: -; J: TRBJ1-4; D: TRBD1; length: 14; V: TRBV5-1; CDR3: CASRGQGGNEKLFF; DNA: TGCGCCAGCAGGGGACAGGGGGGGAATGAAAAACTGTTTTTT
size: -; J: TRBJ1-4; D: TRBD1; length: 16; V: TRBV30; CDR3: CAWSVGVDRGGEKLFF; DNA: TGTGCCTGGAGTGTAGGGGTCGACAGGGGCGGTGAAAAACTGTTTTTT
size: few; J: TRBJ2-5; D: TRBD2; length: 17; V: TRBV7-8; CDR3: CASSPRWGGLTQETQYF; DNA: TGTGCCAGCAGCCCCCGATGGGGGGGACTAACCCAAGAGACCCAGTACTTC
size: -; J: TRBJ1-3; D: -; length: 15; V: TRBV15; CDR3: CATSSTVISGNTIYF; DNA: TGTGCCACCAGCTCGACAGTGATCTCTGGAAACACCATATATTTT
size: -; J: TRBJ1-4; D: -; length: 15; V: TRBV2; CDR3: CASRAQGRRGEKLFF; DNA: TGTGCCAGCAGAGCCCAGGGGCGGAGAGGTGAAAAACTGTTTTTT
size: -; J: TRBJ1-4; D: -; length: 15; V: TRBV5-1; CDR3: CASSLMGPSNEKLFF; DNA: TGCGCCAGCAGCTTGATGGGGCCGAGTAATGAAAAACTGTTTTTT
size: -; J: TRBJ2-7; D: -; length: 14; V: TRBV7-2; CDR3: CASSLVWGSYEQYF; DNA: TGTGCCAGCAGCTTAGTCTGGGGAAGCTACGAGCAGTACTTC
size: -; J: TRBJ2-3; D: -; length: 15; V: TRBV11-2; CDR3: CASSSPVGLTDTQYF; DNA: TGTGCCAGCAGCTCCCCTGTGGGACTGACAGATACGCAGTATTTT
size: few; J: TRBJ1-1; D: -; length: 13; V: TRBV6-6; CDR3: CASTATESTEAFF; DNA: TGTGCCAGCACTGCGACAGAGTCCACTGAAGCTTTCTTT
size: -; J: TRBJ2-2; D: TRBD2; length: 15; V: TRBV19; CDR3: CASSTASGATGELFF; DNA: TGTGCCAGTAGTACGGCTAGCGGGGCCACCGGGGAGCTGTTTTTT
size: -; J: TRBJ2-1; D: -; length: 16; V: TRBV5-1; CDR3: CASAPVLGSSYNEQFF; DNA: TGCGCCAGCGCCCCGGTCTTGGGAAGCTCCTACAATGAGCAGTTCTTC
size: once; J: TRBJ2-7; D: TRBD1; length: 13; V: TRBV29-1; CDR3: CSFQRDRAYEQYF; DNA: TGCAGCTTCCAGCGGGACAGGGCCTACGAGCAGTACTTC
size: once; J: TRBJ2-2; D: -; length: 16; V: TRBV6-6; CDR3: CASSGVELRNTGELFF; DNA: TGTGCCAGCAGTGGAGTTGAGCTAAGGAACACCGGGGAGCTGTTTTTT
size: -; J: TRBJ2-7; D: TRBD1; length: 13; V: TRBV29-1; CDR3: CSVLTGGRYEQYF; DNA: TGCAGCGTCCTGACAGGGGGAAGGTACGAGCAGTACTTC
size: -; J: TRBJ1-1; D: -; length: 13; V: TRBV6-5; CDR3: CASSYGSGTEAFF; DNA: TGTGCCAGCAGTTACGGGTCGGGGACTGAAGCTTTCTTT
size: -; J: TRBJ2-5; D: -; length: 18; V: TRBV5-6; CDR3: CASSLGLLAWQGQETQYF; DNA: TGTGCCAGCAGCTTGGGACTCTTGGCCTGGCAGGGGCAAGAGACCCAGTACTTC
size: -; J: TRBJ1-5; D: -; length: 16; V: TRBV21-1; CDR3: CASSGIAPGTHQPQHF; DNA: TGTGCCAGCAGCGGAATTGCCCCAGGTACCCATCAGCCCCAGCATTTT
size: -; J: TRBJ2-2; D: -; length: 15; V: TRBV12-5; CDR3: CASGLVLGTTGELFF; DNA: TGTGCTAGTGGTTTGGTATTGGGGACGACCGGGGAGCTGTTTTTT
size: -; J: TRBJ2-2; D: -; length: 13; V: TRBV7-6; CDR3: CASSQETSGELFF; DNA: TGTGCCAGCAGCCAGGAGACATCCGGGGAGCTGTTTTTT
size: -; J: TRBJ1-6; D: -; length: 13; V: TRBV9; CDR3: CASGGTVNSPLHF; DNA: TGTGCCAGCGGGGGGACGGTCAATTCACCCCTCCACTTT
size: -; J: TRBJ2-7; D: -; length: 12; V: TRBV5-5; CDR3: CASSFGSYEQYF; DNA: TGTGCCAGCAGCTTCGGGTCCTACGAGCAGTACTTC
size: -; J: TRBJ2-2; D: -; length: 14; V: TRBV27; CDR3: CASSWAGNTGELFF; DNA: TGTGCCAGCAGTTGGGCTGGAAACACTGGGGAGCTGTTTTTT
size: -; J: TRBJ2-2; D: TRBD1; length: 14; V: TRBV4-1; CDR3: CASRGQTNTGELFF; DNA: TGCGCCAGCAGGGGACAGACGAACACCGGGGAGCTGTTTTTT
size: -; J: TRBJ2-3; D: -; length: 18; V: TRBV4-1; CDR3: CASSQDKEGVHGTDTQYF; DNA: TGCGCCAGCAGCCAAGATAAAGAGGGAGTGCACGGCACAGATACGCAGTATTTT
size: -; J: TRBJ1-5; D: TRBD1; length: 13; V: TRBV11-2; CDR3: CASSRDRDQPQHF; DNA: TGTGCCAGCAGCCGGGACAGGGATCAGCCCCAGCATTTT
size: -; J: TRBJ2-1; D: TRBD1; length: 15; V: TRBV2; CDR3: CASSVPGQGSNEQFF; DNA: TGTGCCAGCAGTGTCCCGGGACAGGGTAGTAATGAGCAGTTCTTC
size: -; J: TRBJ2-7; D: TRBD1; length: 15; V: TRBV7-2; CDR3: CASSFSTGSGYEQYF; DNA: TGTGCCAGCAGCTTCTCGACAGGGTCCGGCTACGAGCAGTACTTC
size: few; J: TRBJ2-5; D: -; length: 13; V: TRBV9; CDR3: CASNENTQETQYF; DNA: TGTGCCAGCAACGAGAATACCCAAGAGACCCAGTACTTC
size: -; J: TRBJ2-5; D: -; length: 14; V: TRBV10-2; CDR3: CASSDRGRQETQYF; DNA: TGCGCCAGCAGTGACAGGGGGAGGCAAGAGACCCAGTACTTC
size: once; J: TRBJ2-7; D: -; length: 15; V: TRBV12-2; CDR3: CASRLDSAYSYEQYF; DNA: TGTGCAAGTCGCCTCGACAGCGCCTACTCCTACGAGCAGTACTTC
size: -; J: TRBJ2-3; D: TRBD1; length: 16; V: TRBV7-2; CDR3: CASSPRDRVGTDTQYF; DNA: TGTGCCAGCAGCCCGCGGGACAGGGTGGGCACAGATACGCAGTATTTT
size: once; J: TRBJ2-3; D: TRBD1; length: 13; V: TRBV6-1; CDR3: CASRGTGTDTQYF; DNA: TGTGCCAGCAGGGGGACAGGCACAGATACGCAGTATTTT
size: -; J: TRBJ2-6; D: -; length: 17; V: TRBV10-3; CDR3: CAIRGQGGLSGANVLTF; DNA: TGTGCCATCAGAGGACAGGGAGGGCTCTCTGGGGCCAACGTCCTGACTTTC
size: few; J: TRBJ1-1; D: TRBD1; length: 13; V: TRBV2; CDR3: CASSLGQLLEAFF; DNA: TGTGCCAGCAGTTTGGGACAGCTCCTTGAAGCTTTCTTT
size: -; J: TRBJ1-4; D: -; length: 14; V: TRBV27; CDR3: CASSFTLFNEKLFF; DNA: TGTGCCAGCAGTTTCACGCTCTTTAATGAAAAACTGTTTTTT
size: -; J: TRBJ2-7; D: TRBD1; length: 14; V: TRBV27; CDR3: CASNSVGQGNEQYF; DNA: TGTGCCAGCAACTCAGTAGGACAGGGGAACGAGCAGTACTTC
size: -; J: TRBJ1-5; D: TRBD1; length: 14; V: TRBV6-6; CDR3: CASSYKGAHQPQHF; DNA: TGTGCCAGCAGTTACAAGGGGGCTCACCAGCCCCAGCATTTT
size: -; J: TRBJ1-2; D: -; length: 12; V: TRBV28; CDR3: CASSLSGNGYTF; DNA: TGTGCCAGCAGTTTATCTGGTAATGGCTACACCTTC
size: -; J: TRBJ2-3; D: -; length: 13; V: TRBV19; CDR3: CASKVPDTDTQYF; DNA: TGTGCCAGTAAGGTGCCCGACACAGATACGCAGTATTTT
size: -; J: TRBJ2-3; D: TRBD1; length: 14; V: TRBV5-1; CDR3: CASSPLNRGDTQYF; DNA: TGCGCCAGCAGCCCTTTGAACAGGGGAGATACGCAGTATTTT
size: few; J: TRBJ2-5; D: -; length: 16; V: TRBV14; CDR3: CASSQERWALGETQYF; DNA: TGTGCCAGCAGCCAAGAGCGGTGGGCCCTGGGAGAGACCCAGTACTTC
size: -; J: TRBJ1-1; D: -; length: 15; V: TRBV19; CDR3: CASSIMAGWNTEAFF; DNA: TGTGCCAGTAGTATAATGGCAGGGTGGAACACTGAAGCTTTCTTT